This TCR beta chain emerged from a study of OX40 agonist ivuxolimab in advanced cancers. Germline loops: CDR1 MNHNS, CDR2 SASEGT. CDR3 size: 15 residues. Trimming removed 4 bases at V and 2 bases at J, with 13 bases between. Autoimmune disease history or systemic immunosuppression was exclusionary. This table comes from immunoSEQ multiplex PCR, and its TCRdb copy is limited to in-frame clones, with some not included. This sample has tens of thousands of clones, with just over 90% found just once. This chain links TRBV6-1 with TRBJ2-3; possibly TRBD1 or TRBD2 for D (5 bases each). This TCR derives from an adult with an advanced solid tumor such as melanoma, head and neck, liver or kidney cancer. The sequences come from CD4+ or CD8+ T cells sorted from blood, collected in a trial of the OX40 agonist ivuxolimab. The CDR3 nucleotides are TGTGCCAGCAGTGTCTATGGGGACCTCACAGATACGCAGTATTTT. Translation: CASSVYGDLTDTQYF.